This paragraph reports one TCR beta chain. The junction shows a germline mismatch at one end, possibly a read error. This record comes from a study of OX40 agonist ivuxolimab in advanced cancers. There are 9 residues in the CDR3. Germline V gives CDR1 GTSNPN, CDR2 SVGIG (reference sequence). Libraries were prepared by immunoSEQ multiplex PCR; TCRdb keeps only in-frame clonotypes and omits some of them. Altogether about 100,000 clones are present, about 88% being singletons, with the ten largest covering around 0.16%. The chain is built from TRBV30 and TRBJ1-2; D call uncertain. This TCR came from an adult with an advanced solid tumor such as melanoma, head and neck, liver or kidney cancer. The source was CD4+ or CD8+ T cells sorted from blood, collected in a trial of the OX40 agonist ivuxolimab. The CDR3, as DNA: TGTGCCTGGAGTAGATCCGGACCCTTC. Protein: CAWSRSGPF.